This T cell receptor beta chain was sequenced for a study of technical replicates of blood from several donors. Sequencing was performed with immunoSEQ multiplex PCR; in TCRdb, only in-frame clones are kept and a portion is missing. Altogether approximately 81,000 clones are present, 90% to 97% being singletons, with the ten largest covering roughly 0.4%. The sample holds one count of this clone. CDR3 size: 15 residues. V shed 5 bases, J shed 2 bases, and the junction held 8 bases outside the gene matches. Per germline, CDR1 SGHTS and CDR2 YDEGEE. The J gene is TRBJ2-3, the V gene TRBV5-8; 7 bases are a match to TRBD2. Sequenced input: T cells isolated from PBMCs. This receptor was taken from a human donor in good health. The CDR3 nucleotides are TGTGCCAGCAGTTTACCGGGAGGTCCCACAGATACGCAGTATTTT. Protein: CASSLPGGPTDTQYF.